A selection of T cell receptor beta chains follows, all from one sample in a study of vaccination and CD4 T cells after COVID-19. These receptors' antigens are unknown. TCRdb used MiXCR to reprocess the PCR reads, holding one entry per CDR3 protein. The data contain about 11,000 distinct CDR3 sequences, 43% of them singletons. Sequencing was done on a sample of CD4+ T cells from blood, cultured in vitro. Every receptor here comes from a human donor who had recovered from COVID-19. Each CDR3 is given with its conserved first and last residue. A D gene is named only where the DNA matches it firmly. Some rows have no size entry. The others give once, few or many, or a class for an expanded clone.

CDR3: CASSFASMETQYF; DNA: TGTGCCAGCAGTTTCGCGAGCATGGAGACCCAGTACTTC; D: -; J: TRBJ2-5; size: -; V: TRBV12-3/TRBV12-4
CDR3: CASSSFTSGYTF; DNA: TGTGCCAGCAGTTCATTTACGTCAGGCTACACCTTC; D: -; J: TRBJ1-2; size: -; V: TRBV6-5
CDR3: CASSRTANYGYTF; DNA: TGTGCCAGCAGCCGGACGGCAAACTATGGCTACACCTTC; D: -; J: TRBJ1-2; size: few; V: TRBV6-1
CDR3: CASSHIMTGPLGYGYTF; DNA: TGCGCCAGCAGCCACATTATGACAGGCCCGCTAGGCTATGGCTACACCTTC; D: -; J: TRBJ1-2; size: few; V: TRBV4-1
CDR3: CATSRVRDIGRSATGELFF; DNA: TGTGCCACCAGCAGGGTCCGGGACATCGGCCGAAGCGCCACCGGGGAGCTGTTTTTT; D: -; J: TRBJ2-2; size: -; V: TRBV15
CDR3: CASSLGLANTDTQYF; DNA: TGTGCCAGCAGCCTCGGACTAGCAAACACAGATACGCAGTATTTT; D: TRBD2; J: TRBJ2-3; size: few; V: TRBV7-2
CDR3: CAWSNLVPGLAASTDTQYF; DNA: TGTGCCTGGAGTAATCTAGTCCCGGGCCTAGCGGCTAGCACAGATACGCAGTATTTT; D: TRBD2; J: TRBJ2-3; size: -; V: TRBV30
CDR3: CASSLFGLSPGRGAYGYTF; DNA: TGTGCCAGCAGCTTATTTGGCCTGTCCCCGGGACGGGGTGCCTATGGCTACACCTTC; D: -; J: TRBJ1-2; size: -; V: TRBV11-2
CDR3: CASSDQDRGLYEQYF; DNA: TGTGCCAGCAGTGATCAGGACAGGGGATTGTACGAGCAGTACTTC; D: TRBD1; J: TRBJ2-7; size: -; V: TRBV25-1
CDR3: CASTSSNRDQPQHF; DNA: TGTGCCAGCACCTCAAGCAACAGGGATCAGCCCCAGCATTTT; D: -; J: TRBJ1-5; size: -; V: TRBV12-3/TRBV12-4
CDR3: CASSIYREEKLFF; DNA: TGTGCCAGTAGTATATACCGGGAGGAAAAACTGTTTTTT; D: -; J: TRBJ1-4; size: few; V: TRBV19
CDR3: CASSLGQGNQPQHF; DNA: TGTGCCAGCAGCTTAGGACAGGGCAATCAGCCCCAGCATTTT; D: -; J: TRBJ1-5; size: -; V: TRBV7-2
CDR3: CSATGPNEKLFF; DNA: TGCAGTGCTACGGGACCCAATGAAAAACTGTTTTTT; D: -; J: TRBJ1-4; size: -; V: TRBV20-1
CDR3: CASSLVGSGANVLTF; DNA: TGTGCCAGCAGTTTAGTAGGCTCTGGGGCCAACGTCCTGACTTTC; D: -; J: TRBJ2-6; size: few; V: TRBV12-3/TRBV12-4
CDR3: CSARATGNGEAFF; DNA: TGCAGTGCTAGAGCCACGGGGAACGGCGAAGCTTTCTTT; D: -; J: TRBJ1-1; size: few; V: TRBV20-1
CDR3: CASGSSGGDETQYF; DNA: TGTGCCAGCGGATCTAGCGGGGGGGATGAGACCCAGTACTTC; D: TRBD2; J: TRBJ2-5; size: -; V: TRBV12-3/TRBV12-4
CDR3: CASSFDSSSNQPQHF; DNA: TGCGCCAGCAGTTTCGATAGCAGCAGCAATCAGCCCCAGCATTTT; D: -; J: TRBJ1-5; size: -; V: TRBV5-1
CDR3: CASSGPAYEQYF; DNA: TGTGCCAGCAGTGGTCCGGCCTACGAGCAGTACTTC; D: -; J: TRBJ2-7; size: -; V: TRBV6-1
CDR3: CASSFGGDPNQPQHF; DNA: TGTGCCAGCAGCTTTGGCGGAGACCCCAATCAGCCCCAGCATTTT; D: -; J: TRBJ1-5; size: -; V: TRBV5-4
CDR3: CASTRTSGTDTQYF; DNA: TGTGCCAGTACTAGGACTAGCGGCACAGATACGCAGTATTTT; D: TRBD2; J: TRBJ2-3; size: few; V: TRBV6-1
CDR3: CASNQGAPNYGYTF; DNA: TGCGCCAGCAATCAGGGGGCTCCGAACTATGGCTACACCTTC; D: TRBD1; J: TRBJ1-2; size: -; V: TRBV5-1
CDR3: CASSQVGVGEQFF; DNA: TGCGCCAGCAGCCAAGTAGGGGTCGGGGAGCAGTTCTTC; D: -; J: TRBJ2-1; size: -; V: TRBV4-1
CDR3: CASSPPWTSGGWGDTQYF; DNA: TGTGCCAGCAGCCCCCCTTGGACTAGCGGGGGGTGGGGAGATACGCAGTATTTT; D: TRBD2; J: TRBJ2-3; size: -; V: TRBV3-1
CDR3: CATSRDLGRPVGAYEQYF; DNA: TGTGCCACCAGCAGAGATCTGGGGCGGCCGGTCGGGGCCTACGAGCAGTACTTC; D: -; J: TRBJ2-7; size: few; V: TRBV15
CDR3: CASGSNNQPQHF; DNA: TGTGCCAGCGGATCCAACAATCAGCCCCAGCATTTT; D: -; J: TRBJ1-5; size: few; V: TRBV27
CDR3: CASSATVGELFF; DNA: TGCGCCAGCAGCGCTACGGTCGGGGAGCTGTTTTTT; D: -; J: TRBJ2-2; size: few; V: TRBV10-2
CDR3: CASTFRDGGEQYF; DNA: TGTGCCAGCACCTTCCGGGATGGGGGCGAGCAGTACTTC; D: -; J: TRBJ2-7; size: -; V: TRBV5-5
CDR3: CAWSMLSLGSEQYF; DNA: TGTGCCTGGAGTATGTTGTCGTTAGGGTCCGAGCAGTACTTC; D: -; J: TRBJ2-7; size: few; V: TRBV30
CDR3: CASRRTGSKSYGYTF; DNA: TGTGCCAGCAGGCGGACAGGCTCAAAGAGCTATGGCTACACCTTC; D: TRBD1; J: TRBJ1-2; size: few; V: TRBV25-1
CDR3: CASRTSGGGEQFF; DNA: TGTGCCAGCCGGACTAGCGGGGGGGGTGAGCAGTTCTTC; D: TRBD2; J: TRBJ2-1; size: -; V: TRBV7-2
CDR3: CASRPSGGTQETQYF; DNA: TGCGCCAGCAGACCTAGCGGGGGAACCCAAGAGACCCAGTACTTC; D: TRBD2; J: TRBJ2-5; size: -; V: TRBV5-1
CDR3: CASSKPSGDGETQYF; DNA: TGTGCCAGTAGTAAGCCTAGCGGGGATGGGGAGACCCAGTACTTC; D: TRBD2; J: TRBJ2-5; size: -; V: TRBV19
CDR3: CASSRGLAGGPRAGELFF; DNA: TGTGCCAGCAGCAGGGGACTAGCGGGGGGGCCCCGGGCCGGGGAGCTGTTTTTT; D: TRBD2; J: TRBJ2-2; size: -; V: TRBV5-4
CDR3: CASSVGQGGETQYF; DNA: TGTGCCAGCAGCGTAGGACAGGGAGGAGAGACCCAGTACTTC; D: -; J: TRBJ2-5; size: -; V: TRBV9
CDR3: CASSGGEARTNYGYTF; DNA: TGTGCCAGCAGTGGGGGGGAAGCGCGCACTAACTATGGCTACACCTTC; D: -; J: TRBJ1-2; size: -; V: TRBV6-1
CDR3: CATAPDYSSGANVLTF; DNA: TGTGCCACGGCTCCGGACTATTCCTCTGGGGCCAACGTCCTGACTTTC; D: -; J: TRBJ2-6; size: few; V: TRBV15
CDR3: CASSYSRAGLANTGELFF; DNA: TGTGCCAGCAGTTACTCTAGAGCGGGGCTAGCGAACACCGGGGAGCTGTTTTTT; D: TRBD2; J: TRBJ2-2; size: few; V: TRBV6-2/TRBV6-3
CDR3: CSASSTRGYGYTF; DNA: TGCAGTGCTAGCTCTACTAGAGGCTATGGCTACACCTTC; D: -; J: TRBJ1-2; size: few; V: TRBV20-1
CDR3: CASSLKGGGELFF; DNA: TGTGCCAGCAGCTTAAAGGGAGGCGGGGAGCTGTTTTTT; D: -; J: TRBJ2-2; size: -; V: TRBV7-9
CDR3: CASSYSRDQPQHF; DNA: TGTGCCAGCAGTTACTCAAGGGATCAGCCCCAGCATTTT; D: -; J: TRBJ1-5; size: -; V: TRBV6-5
CDR3: CASSLAVYADTQYF; DNA: TGCGCCAGCAGCTTGGCCGTATACGCCGATACGCAGTATTTT; D: -; J: TRBJ2-3; size: -; V: TRBV5-1
CDR3: CSARAPGGNTEAFF; DNA: TGCAGTGCTAGAGCCCCGGGGGGGAACACTGAAGCTTTCTTT; D: -; J: TRBJ1-1; size: -; V: TRBV20-1
CDR3: CASSQMDGEAFF; DNA: TGCGCCAGCAGCCAGATGGACGGTGAAGCTTTCTTT; D: -; J: TRBJ1-1; size: -; V: TRBV10-1
CDR3: CASSQDRLGGIGELFF; DNA: TGTGCCAGCAGCCAAGATCGTCTAGGGGGCATCGGGGAGCTGTTTTTT; D: TRBD1; J: TRBJ2-2; size: -; V: TRBV3-1
CDR3: CASSQRGPLFGNTIYF; DNA: TGTGCCAGCAGTCAAAGGGGGCCCCTGTTTGGAAACACCATATATTTT; D: TRBD1; J: TRBJ1-3; size: -; V: TRBV2
CDR3: CASGTGGIYGYTF; DNA: TGTGCCAGCGGGACAGGGGGTATCTATGGCTACACCTTC; D: TRBD1; J: TRBJ1-2; size: few; V: TRBV6-1
CDR3: CSARDPGRSYEQYF; DNA: TGCAGTGCTAGAGATCCCGGCCGCTCCTACGAGCAGTACTTC; D: -; J: TRBJ2-7; size: -; V: TRBV20-1
CDR3: CASSNFYGYTF; DNA: TGTGCCAGCAGCAACTTCTATGGCTACACCTTC; D: -; J: TRBJ1-2; size: -; V: TRBV21-1
CDR3: CASSTGSPFGYTF; DNA: TGTGCCAGCAGTACAGGGTCCCCTTTTGGCTACACCTTC; D: -; J: TRBJ1-2; size: few; V: TRBV12-3/TRBV12-4
CDR3: CASSYSGTYNEQFF; DNA: TGTGCCAGCAGTTATAGCGGGACCTACAATGAGCAGTTCTTC; D: TRBD2; J: TRBJ2-1; size: once; V: TRBV5-4
CDR3: CASSLGSLGEQFF; DNA: TGTGCCAGCAGCTTAGGGTCCCTCGGTGAGCAGTTCTTC; D: -; J: TRBJ2-1; size: -; V: TRBV7-6
CDR3: CASSRDSRDYGYTF; DNA: TGTGCCAGCAGCCGGGACTCAAGGGACTATGGCTACACCTTC; D: -; J: TRBJ1-2; size: few; V: TRBV5-4
CDR3: CASSYTQTQGLSPLHF; DNA: TGTGCCAGCAGTTACACCCAGACACAGGGTTTATCACCCCTCCACTTT; D: -; J: TRBJ1-6; size: few; V: TRBV6-5
CDR3: CAISGYGTEAFF; DNA: TGTGCCATCAGTGGATATGGGACTGAAGCTTTCTTT; D: -; J: TRBJ1-1; size: -; V: TRBV10-3